A selection of T cell receptor beta chains follows, all from one sample in a study of PD-1 and CTLA-4 blockade in melanoma. Clones were sequenced by immunoSEQ multiplex PCR, and TCRdb holds only the in-frame ones, with some missing. The profile shows almost 30,000 clones, about 88% of them singletons. The sequenced sample was CD8+ T cells from peripheral blood, obtained before anti-PD-1 treatment. The receptors stem from a human donor with melanoma. CDR3s include the opening cysteine and the closing phenylalanine or tryptophan. Fields, in order: J gene, V gene, D gene, clone size, CDR3 protein, CDR3 DNA. D genes are given only for firm matches. Clone size appears in some rows only: once, few, many, or a class for an expanded clone.

j_gene: TRBJ1-4
v_gene: TRBV15
d_gene: .
abundance: .
CDR3aa: CATSRGGLNEKLFF
CDR3nt: TGTGCCACCAGCAGAGGGGGACTTAATGAAAAACTGTTTTTT

j_gene: TRBJ2-3
v_gene: TRBV5-1
d_gene: TRBD2
abundance: .
CDR3aa: CASGLAGESTDTQYF
CDR3nt: TGCGCCAGCGGACTAGCGGGGGAAAGCACAGATACGCAGTATTTT

j_gene: TRBJ2-5
v_gene: TRBV10-2
d_gene: .
abundance: .
CDR3aa: CASTAGAAQETQYF
CDR3nt: TGCGCCAGCACGGCGGGGGCCGCTCAAGAGACCCAGTACTTC

j_gene: TRBJ2-3
v_gene: TRBV7-9
d_gene: TRBD2
abundance: .
CDR3aa: CASSQLAGGTDTQYF
CDR3nt: TGTGCCAGCAGCCAACTAGCGGGAGGAACAGATACGCAGTATTTT

j_gene: TRBJ2-5
v_gene: TRBV6-6
d_gene: .
abundance: .
CDR3aa: CASWEAETQYF
CDR3nt: TGTGCCAGCTGGGAAGCGGAGACCCAGTACTTC

j_gene: TRBJ2-1
v_gene: TRBV21-1
d_gene: .
abundance: .
CDR3aa: CASSKGTGRSNEQFF
CDR3nt: TGTGCCAGCAGCAAAGGGACAGGGAGAAGCAATGAGCAGTTCTTC

j_gene: TRBJ2-7
v_gene: TRBV7-6
d_gene: .
abundance: .
CDR3aa: CASSTDLSYEQYF
CDR3nt: TGTGCCAGCAGCACCGACCTGAGCTACGAGCAGTACTTC

j_gene: TRBJ2-7
v_gene: TRBV29-1
d_gene: .
abundance: .
CDR3aa: CSVEEAGPSSYEQYF
CDR3nt: TGCAGCGTTGAAGAGGCAGGACCTAGCTCCTACGAGCAGTACTTC

j_gene: TRBJ2-7
v_gene: TRBV24-1
d_gene: .
abundance: .
CDR3aa: CATSDSGSYEQYF
CDR3nt: TGTGCCACCAGTGATTCGGGATCCTACGAGCAGTACTTC

j_gene: TRBJ1-1
v_gene: TRBV7-9
d_gene: .
abundance: .
CDR3aa: CASSTQDTEAFF
CDR3nt: TGTGCCAGCAGTACACAAGACACTGAAGCTTTCTTT

j_gene: TRBJ1-4
v_gene: TRBV5-1
d_gene: .
abundance: .
CDR3aa: CASSPQHYNEKLFF
CDR3nt: TGCGCCAGCAGCCCTCAGCACTATAATGAAAAACTGTTTTTT

j_gene: TRBJ1-1
v_gene: TRBV28
d_gene: .
abundance: few
CDR3aa: CASSPGTKAFF
CDR3nt: TGTGCCAGCAGCCCGGGGACAAAAGCTTTCTTT

j_gene: TRBJ2-7
v_gene: TRBV13
d_gene: TRBD2
abundance: .
CDR3aa: CASSLGLAGGEQYF
CDR3nt: TGTGCCAGCAGTTTGGGGCTAGCGGGAGGCGAGCAGTACTTC

j_gene: TRBJ1-1
v_gene: TRBV5-4
d_gene: TRBD1
abundance: .
CDR3aa: CASSLDREGYTEAFF
CDR3nt: TGTGCCAGCAGCTTAGACAGGGAGGGTTACACTGAAGCTTTCTTT

j_gene: TRBJ2-7
v_gene: TRBV15
d_gene: TRBD2
abundance: .
CDR3aa: CATSTPGGSLTYEQYF
CDR3nt: TGTGCCACCAGCACCCCCGGGGGGAGCCTGACTTACGAGCAGTACTTC

j_gene: TRBJ2-7
v_gene: TRBV11-2
d_gene: TRBD1
abundance: .
CDR3aa: CASSLPTGGEQYF
CDR3nt: TGTGCCAGCAGCTTACCTACAGGGGGCGAGCAGTACTTC

j_gene: TRBJ2-5
v_gene: TRBV7-6
d_gene: .
abundance: .
CDR3aa: CASSLDTGETQYF
CDR3nt: TGTGCCAGCAGCTTAGATACAGGGGAGACCCAGTACTTC

j_gene: TRBJ2-3
v_gene: TRBV7-6
d_gene: TRBD2
abundance: .
CDR3aa: CASSPRGGGRDTDTQYF
CDR3nt: TGTGCCAGCAGCCCTCGCGGGGGGGGTCGGGACACAGATACGCAGTATTTT

j_gene: TRBJ2-7
v_gene: TRBV6-5
d_gene: .
abundance: .
CDR3aa: CASSREGSEQYF
CDR3nt: TGTGCCAGCAGTCGAGAAGGGAGCGAGCAGTACTTC

j_gene: TRBJ1-2
v_gene: TRBV12-3/TRBV12-4
d_gene: .
abundance: .
CDR3aa: CASSLALRGGYTF
CDR3nt: TGTGCCAGCAGTTTAGCGCTCAGAGGAGGCTACACCTTC

j_gene: TRBJ2-3
v_gene: TRBV28
d_gene: TRBD2
abundance: .
CDR3aa: CASSRGLAGGSDTQYF
CDR3nt: TGTGCCAGCAGTCGGGGACTAGCGGGAGGATCGGATACGCAGTATTTT

j_gene: TRBJ2-7
v_gene: TRBV27
d_gene: TRBD2
abundance: .
CDR3aa: CASSFTSARLGEQYF
CDR3nt: TGTGCCAGCAGTTTCACTAGCGCTAGGCTCGGCGAGCAGTACTTC

j_gene: TRBJ1-2
v_gene: TRBV13
d_gene: .
abundance: .
CDR3aa: CASSQRGSAGYTF
CDR3nt: TGTGCCAGCAGCCAAAGGGGTTCTGCTGGCTACACCTTC

j_gene: TRBJ1-1
v_gene: TRBV18
d_gene: .
abundance: .
CDR3aa: CASSPEEQGETEAFF
CDR3nt: TGTGCCAGCTCACCCGAGGAACAGGGTGAAACTGAAGCTTTCTTT

j_gene: TRBJ2-2
v_gene: TRBV6-5
d_gene: .
abundance: .
CDR3aa: CASSYPSGELFF
CDR3nt: TGTGCCAGCAGTTACCCATCCGGGGAGCTGTTTTTT

j_gene: TRBJ2-3
v_gene: TRBV28
d_gene: .
abundance: few
CDR3aa: CASSPLSDTQYF
CDR3nt: TGTGCCAGCAGTCCATTATCAGATACGCAGTATTTT

j_gene: TRBJ1-5
v_gene: TRBV18
d_gene: .
abundance: .
CDR3aa: CASSPPGRINQPQHF
CDR3nt: TGTGCCAGCTCACCACCTGGTCGAATTAATCAGCCCCAGCATTTT

j_gene: TRBJ1-2
v_gene: TRBV29-1
d_gene: .
abundance: .
CDR3aa: CSVATDLNGYTF
CDR3nt: TGCAGCGTCGCGACAGACTTGAATGGCTACACCTTC

j_gene: TRBJ1-5
v_gene: TRBV27
d_gene: .
abundance: once
CDR3aa: CASSRISNQPQHF
CDR3nt: TGTGCCAGCAGTCGCATTAGCAATCAGCCCCAGCATTTT

j_gene: TRBJ1-1
v_gene: TRBV30
d_gene: .
abundance: .
CDR3aa: CAWSVTGPEAFF
CDR3nt: TGTGCCTGGAGTGTAACGGGGCCTGAAGCTTTCTTT

j_gene: TRBJ1-1
v_gene: TRBV3-1/TRBV3-2
d_gene: .
abundance: .
CDR3aa: CASCTGLNTEAFF
CDR3nt: TGTGCCAGCTGCACCGGGCTCAACACTGAAGCTTTCTTT

j_gene: TRBJ2-1
v_gene: TRBV11-2
d_gene: TRBD2
abundance: .
CDR3aa: CASSPSPTSGDHNEQFF
CDR3nt: TGTGCCAGCAGCCCCTCCCCGACTAGCGGGGACCACAATGAGCAGTTCTTC

j_gene: TRBJ2-5
v_gene: TRBV18
d_gene: .
abundance: .
CDR3aa: CASSPAPPETQYF
CDR3nt: TGTGCCAGCTCACCAGCCCCCCCAGAGACCCAGTACTTC

j_gene: TRBJ2-5
v_gene: TRBV30
d_gene: .
abundance: once
CDR3aa: CAWSVTSPQETQYF
CDR3nt: TGTGCCTGGAGTGTGACTAGTCCCCAAGAGACCCAGTACTTC

j_gene: TRBJ2-7
v_gene: TRBV10-2
d_gene: .
abundance: .
CDR3aa: CASTSEAGYEQYF
CDR3nt: TGCGCCAGCACCTCCGAGGCAGGCTACGAGCAGTACTTC

j_gene: TRBJ1-5
v_gene: TRBV27
d_gene: TRBD1
abundance: .
CDR3aa: CAVGAGGQPQHF
CDR3nt: TGTGCCGTTGGGGCAGGGGGACAGCCCCAGCATTTT

j_gene: TRBJ2-3
v_gene: TRBV4-1
d_gene: .
abundance: .
CDR3aa: CASSQDRGSGADTQYF
CDR3nt: TGCGCCAGCAGCCAAGATCGAGGGAGTGGGGCAGATACGCAGTATTTT

j_gene: TRBJ1-4
v_gene: TRBV6-5
d_gene: .
abundance: .
CDR3aa: CASSYHNTNEKLFF
CDR3nt: TGTGCCAGCAGTTACCATAATACTAATGAAAAACTGTTTTTT

j_gene: TRBJ2-3
v_gene: TRBV19
d_gene: .
abundance: .
CDR3aa: CASKPVGTDTQYF
CDR3nt: TGTGCCAGTAAGCCAGTAGGCACAGATACGCAGTATTTT

j_gene: TRBJ2-1
v_gene: TRBV27
d_gene: TRBD2
abundance: .
CDR3aa: CASSFVPGLANYNEQFF
CDR3nt: TGTGCCAGCAGTTTCGTCCCCGGACTAGCCAATTACAATGAGCAGTTCTTC

j_gene: TRBJ2-2
v_gene: TRBV6-5
d_gene: .
abundance: .
CDR3aa: CASSPTGAGELFF
CDR3nt: TGTGCCAGCAGTCCGACAGGAGCCGGGGAGCTGTTTTTT

j_gene: TRBJ2-3
v_gene: TRBV7-9
d_gene: .
abundance: once
CDR3aa: CASSLATDTQYF
CDR3nt: TGTGCCAGCAGCCTAGCGACAGATACGCAGTATTTT

j_gene: TRBJ1-2
v_gene: TRBV10-3
d_gene: .
abundance: .
CDR3aa: CAVPDPNYGYTF
CDR3nt: TGTGCCGTCCCCGACCCGAACTATGGCTACACCTTC

j_gene: TRBJ2-3
v_gene: TRBV7-2
d_gene: .
abundance: .
CDR3aa: CASSYPDLQDTQYF
CDR3nt: TGTGCCAGCAGCTACCCCGACTTACAGGATACGCAGTATTTT

j_gene: TRBJ2-3
v_gene: TRBV5-6
d_gene: TRBD2
abundance: .
CDR3aa: CASSFPSGGTDTQYF
CDR3nt: TGTGCCAGCAGCTTCCCTAGCGGGGGCACAGATACGCAGTATTTT

j_gene: TRBJ2-2
v_gene: TRBV7-9
d_gene: .
abundance: .
CDR3aa: CASSSGLGAGELFF
CDR3nt: TGTGCCAGCAGCTCAGGACTCGGCGCCGGGGAGCTGTTTTTT

j_gene: TRBJ1-2
v_gene: TRBV7-9
d_gene: .
abundance: .
CDR3aa: CASSAAGSGYTF
CDR3nt: TGTGCCAGCAGCGCTGCCGGATCTGGCTACACCTTC

j_gene: TRBJ2-1
v_gene: TRBV2
d_gene: TRBD2
abundance: .
CDR3aa: CASSEAPGGDEQFF
CDR3nt: TGTGCCAGCAGTGAGGCACCGGGAGGGGATGAGCAGTTCTTC

j_gene: TRBJ1-4
v_gene: TRBV19
d_gene: .
abundance: once
CDR3aa: CASSIITISTNEKLFF
CDR3nt: TGTGCCAGTAGTATCATCACCATTTCAACTAATGAAAAACTGTTTTTT

j_gene: TRBJ2-7
v_gene: TRBV13
d_gene: TRBD1
abundance: .
CDR3aa: CASSSGQASYEQYF
CDR3nt: TGTGCCAGCAGCTCCGGACAGGCCTCCTACGAGCAGTACTTC

j_gene: TRBJ2-5
v_gene: TRBV13
d_gene: .
abundance: .
CDR3aa: CASSSSETQYF
CDR3nt: TGTGCCAGCAGCTCCTCAGAGACCCAGTACTTC

j_gene: TRBJ2-7
v_gene: TRBV27
d_gene: .
abundance: .
CDR3aa: CASSLSGDLSLGEQYF
CDR3nt: TGTGCCAGCAGTTTATCCGGGGACCTAAGTTTGGGCGAGCAGTACTTC

j_gene: TRBJ1-1
v_gene: TRBV7-9
d_gene: .
abundance: .
CDR3aa: CASSERGTEAFF
CDR3nt: TGTGCCAGCAGCGAGAGGGGTACTGAAGCTTTCTTT